Sequencing of this TCR beta chain was carried out in a study of early T cells in non-severe SARS-CoV-2 infection. About the study: Sequenced material consisted of bulk RNA (from unsorted whole blood), and chains were unpaired.

In germline, CDR1 is SEHNR, CDR2 FQNEAQ (reference sequence). The CDR3 covers 12 residues. The junction had 3 bases not matched to a gene; V was cut back by 2 bases and J by 13 bases. Separate cDNA molecules each had unique molecular identifiers attached to them. Each CDR3 protein gets one entry after TCRdb re-called the 5' RACE reads with MiXCR. This sample has about 28,000 distinct CDR3 sequences; about 5.3% occur once, and the top ten carry approximately 23%. This clonotype has more than one count but fewer than ten. This chain connects TRBV7-9 to TRBJ1-4; 8 nucleotides line up with TRBD1. Material: whole blood. The sequence came from an adult who was a healthcare worker with PCR-confirmed SARS-CoV-2 infection or an uninfected control (not recorded which). The chain's CDR3 is CASSLTGTGLFF. The CDR3 nucleotides are TGTGCCAGCAGCTTAACCGGGACAGGACTGTTTTTT.